Below, 28 T cell receptor beta chains from the same sample are listed, as sequenced in a study of vaccination effects on CD4 cells after COVID-19. Generated by immunoSEQ multiplex PCR, the TCRdb table keeps only in-frame clones and is missing some. The profile covers more than 45,000 clones, with around 80% appearing a single time and approximately 3% taken by the ten largest. Following 10 days of culture, CD4+ T cells were isolated. Antigen specificity for these receptors is unknown. The material was CD4+ T cells from PBMCs cultured without peptide, obtained before COVID-19 vaccination. The receptors here all came from a human donor who received a COVID-19 vaccine.

The chain has TRBV5-1 and TRBJ1-4, with a tentative D call TRBD1 (6 bases). The CDR3 has 14 amino acids. The germline V gene has CDR1 SGHRS and CDR2 YFSETQ. The germline V and J ends were trimmed by 3 bases and 7 bases, with 13 bases remaining between them. CDR3 DNA sequence: TGCGCCAGCAGCTCCGGACAGCCCATTGAAAAACTGTTTTTT. Translating gives CASSSGQPIEKLFF.

The gene calls are TRBV5-4 and TRBJ2-2, with D hard to call. V was pared by 4 bases and J by 6 bases, with 13 bases between. CDR3 length: 14 amino acids. The germline V gene has CDR1 SGHNT and CDR2 YYREEE (reference sequence). The CDR3 DNA follows: TGTGCCAGCAGCCCACCCTCTGCGCCCGGGGAGCTGTTTTTT. Translating it yields CASSPPSAPGELFF.

V gene TRBV3-1 (or the pseudogene TRBV3-2) combines with J gene TRBJ1-1; D might be TRBD1 (6 bases). Trimming stripped 4 bases from V and 8 bases from J, with 14 bases between. The germline CDR1 and CDR2 sequences are LGHDT and YNNKEL (reference sequence). The CDR3 length is 13 residues. Written as DNA, the CDR3 is TGTGCCAGCAGCCGCGGACAGAGAATGGAAGCTTTCTTT. Translated, it gives CASSRGQRMEAFF.

V usage is TRBV10-3 and J usage is TRBJ1-5; possibly TRBD1 for D (6 bases). Looked up from germline, CDR1 is ENHRY and CDR2 is SYGVKD. The CDR3 is 12 amino acids. Trimming left V 6 bases short and J 5 bases short, with 8 bases between. This CDR3 reads CAIRDRDQPQHF. In nucleotides, the CDR3 is TGTGCCATCAGGGACAGAGATCAGCCCCAGCATTTT.

The CDR3 sequence: CASSPGVGQGYGYTF. In DNA, the CDR3 is TGTGCCAGCTCACCAGGCGTAGGACAGGGCTATGGCTACACCTTC. The chain has TRBV18 and TRBJ1-2; 8 nucleotides agree with TRBD1. Germline V gene data show CDR1 as KGHSH and CDR2 as LQKENI. V shed 2 bases, J shed 4 bases, and the junction held 6 bases outside the gene matches. CDR3 size: 15 residues.

J is TRBJ1-4 and V is TRBV29-1, with TRBD1 as a possible D gene (6 bases). From germline, CDR1 is SQVTM and CDR2 ANQGSEA. CDR3 size: 14 residues. V was trimmed by 4 bases and J by 7 bases, leaving 16 bases between them. The CDR3 sequence is CSVVTGGEGEKLFF. The CDR3 bases are TGCAGCGTTGTGACCGGGGGCGAAGGTGAAAAACTGTTTTTT.

V is TRBV27 and J is TRBJ2-5; TRBD1 agrees at 10 bases. Germline CDR1 is MNHEY and CDR2 is SMNVEV (reference sequence). With V trimmed by 6 bases and J by 5 bases, 9 bases remained unmatched. This CDR3 is 15 amino acids long. The CDR3 loop reads CASSRRQGAGETQYF. The CDR3 DNA reads TGTGCCAGCAGCCGTAGACAGGGGGCCGGGGAGACCCAGTACTTC.

V gene TRBV28 combines with J gene TRBJ1-2; weak D call: TRBD1 (6 bases). This CDR3 has 17 amino acids. The germline V and J ends were trimmed by 8 bases and 0 bases, with 22 bases remaining between them. In germline, CDR1 is MDHEN, CDR2 SYDVKM. In DNA, the CDR3 is TGTGCCAGCCTTCAACGAGTAGGGGGTGGGGCTAACTATGGCTACACCTTC. Translating it yields CASLQRVGGGANYGYTF.

The chain carries TRBV7-8 and TRBJ1-5; maybe TRBD1 (5 bases). Trimming left V 2 bases short and J 7 bases short, with 12 bases between. The CDR3 extends over 14 amino acids. The germline V gene encodes CDR1 SGHVS and CDR2 FQNEAQ. The CDR3 DNA reads as TGTGCCAGCAGCTTACGGGACCCCAGCCAGCCCCAGCATTTT. This codes for CASSLRDPSQPQHF.

This chain connects TRBV6-2 or TRBV6-3 to TRBJ2-7, with 7 bases identical to TRBD2. From germline, CDR1 is MNHEY and CDR2 SVGEGT. The CDR3 totals 14 residues. V lost 0 bases to trimming and J lost 7 bases; unmatched junction nucleotides: 6. The CDR3 loop reads CASSYSTYGGEQYV. The CDR3 DNA reads as TGTGCCAGCAGTTACTCGACATACGGGGGGGAGCAGTACGTC.

Here the CDR3 reads CATAPATGDTGELFF. CDR3 DNA: TGTGCCACCGCCCCTGCGACAGGGGACACCGGGGAGCTGTTTTTT. V is TRBV24-1 and J is TRBJ2-2; 8 nucleotides align to TRBD1. The V segment lost 9 bases and the J segment 3 bases; nucleotides outside the gene matches: 8. CDR3 length equals 15 residues. The germline CDR1 and CDR2 sequences are KGHDR and SFDVKD.

The rearrangement joins TRBV24-1 to TRBJ2-5; D could derive from TRBD1 or TRBD2 (6 bases each). V was pared by 9 bases and J by 1 base, with 14 bases between. This CDR3 is 14 amino acids long. Germline V gene data show CDR1 as KGHDR and CDR2 as SFDVKD. The CDR3 DNA sequence: TGTGCCACCTCCAGGAGGGGGAGCCAAGAGACCCAGTACTTC. It yields the protein CATSRRGSQETQYF.

This clone turned up a few times. This chain uses TRBV7-2 with TRBJ1-2; TRBD1 might be the D (6 bases). This CDR3 region has 15 residues. The germline CDR1 and CDR2 sequences are SGHTA and FQGNSA. Trimming cost V 5 bases and J 3 bases, with 16 bases left between them. CDR3 sequence reads: CASSPGTGAHYGYTF. The CDR3 nucleotides read TGTGCCAGCAGCCCGGGGACGGGGGCCCACTATGGCTACACCTTC.

The V call is TRBV7-2, the J call TRBJ2-5; D may be TRBD2 (7 bases). The CDR3 loop spans 12 amino acids. CDR1 SGHTA and CDR2 FQGNSA come from the germline V gene. With 2 bases removed from V and 13 bases from J, the gap between germline ends came to 14 bases. CDR3 bases: TGTGCCAGCAGCTTATTCGGGGGGCACCCGTACTTC. Protein sequence: CASSLFGGHPYF.

V usage is TRBV10-2 and J usage is TRBJ1-1; the D is unclear. Germline CDR1 and CDR2: WSHSY and SAAADI. This CDR3 is built from 14 residues. V dropped 6 bases and J dropped 4 bases, with 15 bases sitting between them. This chain's CDR3 is CASRVGRLTTEAFF. The CDR3 DNA reads TGCGCCAGCAGGGTGGGCAGATTGACCACTGAAGCTTTCTTT.

The rearrangement links TRBV24-1 to TRBJ1-4; 7 bases are a match to TRBD1. V lost 9 bases, J lost 4 bases, and 7 bases stayed unmatched. The CDR3 extends over 14 amino acids. The germline CDR1 and CDR2 sequences are KGHDR and SFDVKD. The CDR3 spells CATGEGGSNEKLFF. The CDR3 DNA is TGTGCCACCGGGGAAGGGGGCAGTAATGAAAAACTGTTTTTT.

The rearrangement uses TRBV5-4 and TRBJ2-5; D call uncertain. Trimming took off 2 bases at V and 3 bases at J, with 14 bases between the two ends. The CDR3 has 15 residues. The germline V gene has CDR1 SGHNT and CDR2 YYREEE (reference sequence). The chain's CDR3 is CASSLRSGVEETQYF. DNA of the CDR3: TGTGCCAGCAGCTTAAGGTCAGGTGTGGAAGAGACCCAGTACTTC. Based on the CDR3 plus reference TRBV5-4 and TRBJ2-5, the full variable domain is ETGVTQSPTHLIKTRGQQVTLRCSSQSGHNTVSWYQQALGQGPQFIFQYYREEENGRGNFPPRFSGLQFPNYSSELNVNALELDDSALYLCASSLRSGVEETQYFGPGTRLLVL.

The V call is TRBV18, the J call TRBJ2-5, with D unresolved. The CDR3 contains 12 residues. Trimming cost V 6 bases and J 4 bases, with 9 bases left between them. Germline lookup yields CDR1 KGHSH and CDR2 LQKENI. DNA of the CDR3: TGTGCCAGCTCCCGCCAAGGAGAGACCCAGTACTTC. This translates into CASSRQGETQYF.

The V and J genes are TRBV6-5 and TRBJ1-5; maybe TRBD1 (6 bases). The CDR3 contains 12 residues. The germline V gene has CDR1 MNHEY and CDR2 SVGAGI. The V end was cut by 7 bases, the J end by 4 bases, with 8 bases between. The DNA of the CDR3 is TGTGCCAGCACCACAGGGAATCAGCCCCAGCATTTT. It translates to CASTTGNQPQHF.

The chain couples TRBV6-5 to TRBJ2-5; D tentatively reads TRBD1 or TRBD2 (6 bases each). CDR1 is MNHEY and CDR2 is SVGAGI in the germline V gene. Deletions cut 5 bases from V and 4 bases from J, with 11 bases between. The CDR3 has 13 amino acids. The CDR3 DNA follows: TGTGCCAGCAGTACACAGGGAGGAGAGACCCAGTACTTC. Its translation is CASSTQGGETQYF.

This clone appeared once. The chain links TRBV18 to TRBJ2-5, with 9 bases aligning to TRBD2. CDR1 and CDR2 (germline): KGHSH, LQKENI. This CDR3 region has 15 residues. V shed 0 bases, J shed 8 bases, and the junction held 7 bases outside the gene matches. The CDR3 bases are TGTGCCAGCTCACCACCGTCTAGCGGGGTCGTCACCCAGTACTTC. As protein: CASSPPSSGVVTQYF. Full variable domain (outside the CDR3, taken from reference TRBV18 and TRBJ2-5): NAGVMQNPRHLVRRRGQEARLRCSPMKGHSHVYWYRQLPEEGLKFMVYLQKENIIDESGMPKERFSAEFPKEGPSILRIQQVVRGDSAAYFCASSPPSSGVVTQYFGPGTRLLVL.

Concerning this clone itself: Other DNA variants within this sample encode the same CDR3. V gene TRBV18 combines with J gene TRBJ2-1; TRBD2 agrees at 14 bases. CDR1 KGHSH and CDR2 LQKENI come from the germline V gene. V trimming: 4 bases; J trimming: 7 bases; junction bases outside the gene matches: 3. The CDR3 consists of 15 residues. This CDR3 is CASSLTSGGANEQFF. As DNA, the CDR3 is TGTGCCAGCTCACTGACTAGCGGGGGGGCAAATGAGCAGTTCTTC.

J is TRBJ1-4 and V is TRBV12-3 or TRBV12-4; D may be TRBD1 (5 bases). V was clipped by 6 bases and J by 7 bases, with 12 bases between them. The CDR3 runs 13 residues. CDR3 in amino acids: CASSRDSFEKLFF. The CDR3 DNA reads as TGTGCCAGCAGCCGGGACTCTTTTGAAAAACTGTTTTTT.

This clone was found a few times. The chain combines TRBV3-1 (or the pseudogene TRBV3-2) with TRBJ1-1; no definite D call. Germline V gene data show CDR1 as LGHDT and CDR2 as YNNKEL (reference sequence). With 1 base removed from V and 8 bases from J, the gap between germline ends came to 11 bases. The CDR3 has 13 residues. The CDR3 DNA reads as TGTGCCAGCAGCCAAGGACGGTCAGGAGAAGCTTTCTTT. This translates into CASSQGRSGEAFF.

J is TRBJ2-3 and V is TRBV6-2 or TRBV6-3, with D tentatively TRBD2 (6 bases). Trimming shortened V by 2 bases and J by 11 bases, and 23 bases separated the two germline ends. CDR1 is MNHEY and CDR2 is SVGEGT in the germline V gene. The CDR3 totals 16 residues. CDR3 residues: CASSYGVSAAGGRQYF. Here the CDR3 DNA reads TGTGCCAGCAGTTACGGGGTTAGCGCCGCCGGGGGTAGGCAGTATTTT.

This clone was picked up one time. The V call is TRBV5-6, the J call TRBJ1-4; 8 bases map to TRBD1. Germline values: CDR1 SGHDT, CDR2 YYEEEE. V was clipped by 0 bases and J by 12 bases; unmatched bases: 4. This CDR3 is built from 13 residues. The CDR3 region has the DNA TGTGCCAGCAGCTTGGGAGGACAGGGAGAACTGTTTTTT. Translating gives CASSLGGQGELFF. Drawing the rest from reference TRBV5-6 and TRBJ1-4, the complete variable domain is DAGVTQSPTHLIKTRGQQVTLRCSPKSGHDTVSWYQQALGQGPQFIFQYYEEEERQRGNFPDRFSGHQFPNYSSELNVNALLLGDSALYLCASSLGGQGELFFGSGTQLSVL.

V usage is TRBV27 and J usage is TRBJ1-5; D unclear. The CDR3 length is 14 residues. The germline gives CDR1 MNHEY, CDR2 SMNVEV (reference sequence). V lost 1 base to trimming and J lost 3 bases, with 7 bases between them. The CDR3 DNA reads TGTGCCAGCAGTTTATGGGGTGACAATCAGCCCCAGCATTTT. Encoded protein: CASSLWGDNQPQHF.

The rearrangement joins TRBV3-1 (or the pseudogene TRBV3-2) to TRBJ1-5; D gene ambiguous. Germline loops: CDR1 LGHDT, CDR2 YNNKEL (reference sequence). This CDR3 is built from 12 residues. The V and J ends lost 0 bases and 3 bases respectively, with 0 bases between them. The CDR3 is CASSQDNQPQHF. In DNA form, the CDR3 reads TGTGCCAGCAGCCAAGACAATCAGCCCCAGCATTTT.